The source of this TCR beta chain is a study of identical twins. Findings of the study overall: Compared with unrelated sharing, twin-shared out-of-frame alpha sequences had more low-probability sequences. It was out-of-frame TCR alpha sharing in monozygotic twins that models underestimated. Conclusions were drawn cross-sectionally by statistical analysis, without following the same donors.

Unique molecular identifiers were present on the cDNA, and a universal primer site came from template switching. TCRdb used MiXCR to reprocess the 5' RACE reads, holding one entry per CDR3 protein. This sample has about 340,000 distinct CDR3 sequences, with 8.5% to 10% found just once. This clonotype was observed a few times. Its matching antigen is unknown. The germline V gene has CDR1 DFQATT and CDR2 SNEGSKA (reference sequence). Trimming stripped 3 bases from V and 1 base from J, with 11 bases between. This CDR3 region has 14 residues. The chain employs TRBV20-1 and TRBJ2-3; D unresolved. This sequence was found in a woman in her fifties or sixties in good health. The source material was naive T cells sorted from blood. The CDR3 sequence is CSASEADRTDTQYF. As DNA, the CDR3 is TGCAGTGCTAGTGAGGCGGACCGCACAGATACGCAGTATTTT.